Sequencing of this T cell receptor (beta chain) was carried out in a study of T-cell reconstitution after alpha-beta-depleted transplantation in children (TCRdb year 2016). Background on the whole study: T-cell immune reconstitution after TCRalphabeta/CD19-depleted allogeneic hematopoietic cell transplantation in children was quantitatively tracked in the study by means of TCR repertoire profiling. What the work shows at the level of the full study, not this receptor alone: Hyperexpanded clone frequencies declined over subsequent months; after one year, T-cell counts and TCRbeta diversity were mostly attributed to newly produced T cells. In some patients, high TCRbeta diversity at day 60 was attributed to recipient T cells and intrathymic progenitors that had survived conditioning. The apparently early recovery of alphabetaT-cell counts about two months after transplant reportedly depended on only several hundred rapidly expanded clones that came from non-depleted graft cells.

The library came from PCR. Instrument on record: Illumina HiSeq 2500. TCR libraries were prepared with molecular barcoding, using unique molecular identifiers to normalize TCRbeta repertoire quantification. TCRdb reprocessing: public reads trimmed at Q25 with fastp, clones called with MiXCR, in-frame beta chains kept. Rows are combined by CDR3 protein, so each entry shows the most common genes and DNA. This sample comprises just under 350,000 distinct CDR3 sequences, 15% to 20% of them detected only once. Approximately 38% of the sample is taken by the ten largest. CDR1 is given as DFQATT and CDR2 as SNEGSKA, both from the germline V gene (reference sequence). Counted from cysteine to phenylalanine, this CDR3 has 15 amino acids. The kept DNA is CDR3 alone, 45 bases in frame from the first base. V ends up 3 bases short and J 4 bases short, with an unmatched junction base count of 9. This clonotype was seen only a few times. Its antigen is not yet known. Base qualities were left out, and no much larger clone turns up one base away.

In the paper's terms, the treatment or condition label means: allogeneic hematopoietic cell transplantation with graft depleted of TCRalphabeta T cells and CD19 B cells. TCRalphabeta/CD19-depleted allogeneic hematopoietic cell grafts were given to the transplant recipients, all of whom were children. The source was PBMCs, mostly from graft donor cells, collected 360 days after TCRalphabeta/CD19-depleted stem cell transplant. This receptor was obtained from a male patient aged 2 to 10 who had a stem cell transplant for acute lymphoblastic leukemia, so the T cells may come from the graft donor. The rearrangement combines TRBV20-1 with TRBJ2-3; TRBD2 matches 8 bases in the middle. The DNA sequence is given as TGCAGTGCTAGGGGAGGGACTAGGTTCGCAGATACGCAGTATTTT. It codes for CSARGGTRFADTQYF.